Described below is a single T cell receptor beta chain sequence and its context. Its antigen is currently unknown. The data stem from a study of cytomegalovirus exposure and HLA in healthy donors. Whole-study findings and limits: Most TCR sequences were seen very rarely across donors, but some public TCRs occurred in many. Cytomegalovirus status was reportedly diagnosed by the classifier with high specificity and sensitivity. Some TCR beta chains (roughly 150 of them) were listed as cytomegalovirus-associated. Sequencing likely generated an artifact that appeared as a cluster of highly shared sequence variants.

This CDR3 contains 12 residues. Germline CDR1 is MDHEN and CDR2 is SYDVKM. The PCR had 60 Vbeta and 13 Jbeta primers. TCRdb's copy holds only in-frame clones and misses some; the assay was immunoSEQ multiplex PCR. The sample shows fewer than 90,000 clones, about 70% of them seen only once. Sequencing was carried out using PBMCs. The chain joins TRBV28 to TRBJ1-5; D not resolved. The origin of this receptor is a woman aged 45-65 years in good health and CMV-seropositive. The CDR3 DNA reads TGTGCTTGCTGGGCAGGCAATCAGCCCCAGCATTTT. As protein: CACWAGNQPQHF.